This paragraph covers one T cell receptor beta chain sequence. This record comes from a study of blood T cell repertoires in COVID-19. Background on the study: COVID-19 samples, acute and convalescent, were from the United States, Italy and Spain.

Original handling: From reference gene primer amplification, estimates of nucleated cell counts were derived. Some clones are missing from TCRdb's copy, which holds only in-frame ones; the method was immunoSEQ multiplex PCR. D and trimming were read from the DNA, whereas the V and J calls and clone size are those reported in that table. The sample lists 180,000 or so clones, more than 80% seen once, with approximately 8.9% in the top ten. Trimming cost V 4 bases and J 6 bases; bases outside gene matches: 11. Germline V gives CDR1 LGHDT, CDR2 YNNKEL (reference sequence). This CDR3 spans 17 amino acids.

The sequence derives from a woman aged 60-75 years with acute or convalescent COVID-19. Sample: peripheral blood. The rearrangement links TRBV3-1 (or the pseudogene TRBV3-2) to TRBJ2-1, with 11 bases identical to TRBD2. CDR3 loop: CASSLPPLAGGPNEQFF. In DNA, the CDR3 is TGTGCCAGCAGCCTCCCTCCTCTAGCGGGAGGACCCAATGAGCAGTTCTTC.